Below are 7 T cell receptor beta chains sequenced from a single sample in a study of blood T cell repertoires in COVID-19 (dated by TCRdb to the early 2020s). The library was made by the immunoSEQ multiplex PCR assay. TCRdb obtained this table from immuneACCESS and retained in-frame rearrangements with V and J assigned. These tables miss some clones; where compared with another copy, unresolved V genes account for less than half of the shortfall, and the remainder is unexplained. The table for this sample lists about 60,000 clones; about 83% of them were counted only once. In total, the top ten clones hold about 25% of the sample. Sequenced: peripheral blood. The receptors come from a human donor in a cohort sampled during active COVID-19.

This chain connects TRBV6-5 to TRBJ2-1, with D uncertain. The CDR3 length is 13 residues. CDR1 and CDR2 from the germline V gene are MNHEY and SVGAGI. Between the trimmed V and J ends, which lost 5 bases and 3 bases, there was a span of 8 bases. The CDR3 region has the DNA TGTGCCAGCAGTACAACAGTCTACAATGAGCAGTTCTTC. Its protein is CASSTTVYNEQFF.

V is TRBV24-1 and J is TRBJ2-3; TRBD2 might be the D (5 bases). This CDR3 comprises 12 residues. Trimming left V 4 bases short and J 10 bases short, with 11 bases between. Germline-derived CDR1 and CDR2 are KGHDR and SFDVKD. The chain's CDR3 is CATSERAGSQYF. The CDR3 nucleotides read TGTGCCACCAGTGAGAGGGCCGGGTCGCAGTATTTT.

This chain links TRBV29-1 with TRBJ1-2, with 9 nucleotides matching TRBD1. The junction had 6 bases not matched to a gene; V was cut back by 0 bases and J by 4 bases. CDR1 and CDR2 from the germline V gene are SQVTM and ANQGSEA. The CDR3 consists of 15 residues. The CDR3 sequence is CSVEDLAGQGYGYTF. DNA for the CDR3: TGCAGCGTTGAAGATCTGGCGGGACAGGGCTATGGCTACACCTTC.

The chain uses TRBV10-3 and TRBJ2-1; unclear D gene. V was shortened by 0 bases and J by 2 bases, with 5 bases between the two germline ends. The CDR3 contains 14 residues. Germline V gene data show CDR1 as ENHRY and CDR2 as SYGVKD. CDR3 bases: TGTGCCATCAGTGAGTCGACTGCCTACAATGAGCAGTTCTTC. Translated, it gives CAISESTAYNEQFF.

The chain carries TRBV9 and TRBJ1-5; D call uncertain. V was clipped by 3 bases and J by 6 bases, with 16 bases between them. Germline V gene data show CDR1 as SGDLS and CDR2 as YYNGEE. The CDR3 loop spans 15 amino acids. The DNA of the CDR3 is TGTGCCAGCAGCGCCGAAGGAGACCGAGGTCAGCCCCAGCATTTT. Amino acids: CASSAEGDRGQPQHF.

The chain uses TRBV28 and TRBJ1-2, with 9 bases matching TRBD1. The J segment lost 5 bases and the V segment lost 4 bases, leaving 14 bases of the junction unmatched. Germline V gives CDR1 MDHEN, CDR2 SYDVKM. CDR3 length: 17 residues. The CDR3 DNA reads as TGTGCCAGCAGTTCGATGAAAAACCGGGACAGGGCTTATGGCTACACCTTC. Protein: CASSSMKNRDRAYGYTF.

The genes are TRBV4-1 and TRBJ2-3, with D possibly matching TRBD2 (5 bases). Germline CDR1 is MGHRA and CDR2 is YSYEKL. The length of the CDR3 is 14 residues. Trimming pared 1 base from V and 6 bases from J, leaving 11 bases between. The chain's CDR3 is CASSQGARGDTQYF. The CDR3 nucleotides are TGCGCCAGCAGCCAAGGGGCCCGAGGGGATACGCAGTATTTT.